Following are 32 T cell receptor beta chains from one sample sequenced in a study of a mutant IDH1 vaccine in newly diagnosed glioma. This sample's time point: baseline, week 1 (first vaccination visit). Treatment noted: pre-vaccination baseline after standard-of-care therapy. Sequencing used immunoSEQ multiplex PCR; TCRdb keeps in-frame clones, though not all of them. Of about 32,000 clones listed, roughly 82% are singletons. Source: PBMCs, taken from a glioma patient treated with radiotherapy, temozolomide or both. All receptors derive from a man younger than 45 with glioma.

This clone occurred a few times. The chain employs TRBV5-1 and TRBJ1-2; D gene ambiguous. From germline, CDR1 is SGHRS and CDR2 YFSETQ. Trimming left V 0 bases short and J 0 bases short, with 9 bases between. CDR3 length equals 15 residues. CDR3 sequence (DNA): TGCGCCAGCAGCTTGGATAGGGCCGCTAACTATGGCTACACCTTC. It codes for CASSLDRAANYGYTF.

This clone has only a few counts. This sequence joins TRBV30 and TRBJ1-4; D is ambiguous. Germline V gene data show CDR1 as GTSNPN and CDR2 as SVGIG (reference sequence). Between the trimmed V and J ends, which lost 0 bases and 7 bases, there was a span of 12 bases. The CDR3 runs to 14 residues. CDR3 DNA sequence: TGTGCCTGGAGTGTACGGAAGGGAGCTGAAAAACTGTTTTTT. It translates to CAWSVRKGAEKLFF.

The CDR3 coding sequence is TGCAGCGTTGCAGGGGGGGGGTATTTAGGCTACACCTTC. This codes for CSVAGGGYLGYTF. The genes are TRBV29-1 and TRBJ1-2, with 7 bases aligning to TRBD1. Per the germline V gene, CDR1 is SQVTM and CDR2 is ANQGSEA. This CDR3 has 13 residues. V gave up 4 bases and J gave up 8 bases; unmatched junction bases: 10.

With respect to this clone: Relative to the germline gene, one junction end is altered; a read error may explain this. This chain uses TRBV5-1 with TRBJ1-1, with 7 bases that match TRBD1. Per the germline V gene, CDR1 is SGHRS and CDR2 is YFSETQ. The CDR3 contains 14 residues. CDR3: CASSGGTDAKFMGF. CDR3 sequence (DNA): TGCGCCAGCAGCGGAGGGACAGATGCTAAGTTTATGGGCTTT.

In nucleotides, the CDR3 is TGTGCCAGCAGCTTACGGGACGCTCTAGAAGCTTTCTTT. It codes for CASSLRDALEAFF. The V call is TRBV11-1, the J call TRBJ1-1; D may be TRBD1 (5 bases). The CDR3 is made up of 13 amino acids. The germline V gene has CDR1 SGHAT and CDR2 FQDESV (reference sequence). The V end lost 2 bases, the J end lost 8 bases, and 12 bases lay between the germline ends.

CDR3 DNA sequence: TGTGCCAGCAGCGTGGACAGGGGGGAGATTGGCTACACCTTC. Its translation: CASSVDRGEIGYTF. The gene calls are TRBV11-2 and TRBJ1-2; 10 nucleotides agree with TRBD1. The V gene end was trimmed by 5 bases and the J gene end by 7 bases; junction bases not matched to a gene: 7. This CDR3 is 14 amino acids long. Germline lookup yields CDR1 SGHAT and CDR2 FQNNGV.

This clone was observed a few times. The rearrangement links TRBV27 to TRBJ1-1; D gene ambiguous. The V end was cut by 5 bases, the J end by 0 bases, with 13 bases between. Germline CDR1 and CDR2: MNHEY and SMNVEV (reference sequence). The CDR3 extends over 15 amino acids. The CDR3 DNA is TGTGCCAGCAGTCCCGCGGGGAAAATGAACACTGAAGCTTTCTTT. This gives the protein CASSPAGKMNTEAFF.

This clone was seen more than once but under ten times. The chain is built from TRBV4-3 and TRBJ1-1, with D perhaps matching TRBD1 (6 bases). V was cut by 4 bases and J by 3 bases, with 9 bases left in between. Germline V gene sequence: CDR1 LGHNA, CDR2 YSLEER. The CDR3 contains 13 residues. The DNA of the CDR3 is TGCGCCAGCAGCCTGTCAGGGGACACTGAAGCTTTCTTT. Protein product: CASSLSGDTEAFF.

The chain carries TRBV2 and TRBJ2-5; a weak D match, TRBD2 (7 bases). Germline V gene sequence: CDR1 SNHLY, CDR2 FYNNEI. The length of the CDR3 is 16 residues. V dropped 7 bases and J dropped 4 bases, with 22 bases sitting between them. This CDR3 is CASKRLLGGGRETQYF. CDR3 nucleotides: TGTGCCAGCAAACGGCTATTGGGGGGGGGCAGAGAGACCCAGTACTTC.

The chain has TRBV4-1 and TRBJ2-1; 9 bases fit TRBD2. The CDR3 is 16 amino acids. The trim removed 0 bases at V and 14 bases at J, leaving 14 bases unmatched. Germline V gene lookup returns CDR1 MGHRA and CDR2 YSYEKL. The CDR3 loop is CASSQEPTSPSGRKFF. The CDR3 DNA reads as TGCGCCAGCAGCCAAGAGCCCACCTCCCCCAGCGGGAGGAAGTTCTTC.

V usage is TRBV6-5 and J usage is TRBJ1-1, with D hard to call. Trimming pared 0 bases from V and 0 bases from J, leaving 5 bases between. Germline V gives CDR1 MNHEY, CDR2 SVGAGI. This CDR3 has 14 amino acids. CDR3 nucleotide sequence: TGTGCCAGCAGTTACTCAGGAATGAACACTGAAGCTTTCTTT. Translating gives CASSYSGMNTEAFF.

This clone was detected only a few times. This rearrangement joins TRBV29-1 to TRBJ1-1; D is perhaps TRBD1 (5 bases). Germline CDR1 and CDR2: SQVTM and ANQGSEA. Between the trimmed V and J ends, which lost 6 bases and 8 bases, there was a span of 10 bases. The CDR3 length is 10 residues. This CDR3 is CSVGDGEAFF. The CDR3 DNA reads as TGCAGCGTGGGGGATGGGGAAGCTTTCTTT.

The gene calls are TRBV6-6 and TRBJ2-2; TRBD2 agrees at 8 bases. Losses at the gene ends were 5 bases for V and 7 bases for J; bases not matched to a gene: 12. The CDR3 covers 16 residues. Germline lookup yields CDR1 MNHNY and CDR2 SVGAGI (reference sequence). The CDR3 region is CASSAWIVAGSGELFF. The DNA of the CDR3 is TGTGCCAGCAGTGCCTGGATAGTAGCGGGGAGCGGGGAGCTGTTTTTT.

The sample holds one count of this clone. The rearrangement uses TRBV5-4 and TRBJ2-3; TRBD2 matches 14 bases. CDR3 length: 18 amino acids. The germline CDR1 and CDR2 sequences are SGHNT and YYREEE (reference sequence). Trimming at V came to 1 base and at J to 4 bases, leaving 8 bases not matched to a gene. CDR3 coding DNA: TGTGCCAGCAGCTTGAAACGACTAGCGGGGGGGGGCGCAGATACGCAGTATTTT. It translates to CASSLKRLAGGGADTQYF.

This sequence joins TRBV2 and TRBJ1-5; D remains ambiguous. Between the trimmed V and J ends, which lost 0 bases and 8 bases, there was a span of 14 bases. Germline loops: CDR1 SNHLY, CDR2 FYNNEI. CDR3 length: 15 residues. The CDR3 region has the DNA TGTGCCAGCAGTGAAGCGAGTCAGGCAGGCGAGCCCCAGCATTTT. Encoded protein: CASSEASQAGEPQHF.

The chain combines TRBV25-1 with TRBJ2-2, with TRBD2 identical over 8 bases. V lost 8 bases to trimming and J lost 4 bases; unmatched junction nucleotides: 9. Looked up from germline, CDR1 is MGHDK and CDR2 is SYGVNS. This CDR3 has 15 amino acids. The CDR3 bases are TGTGCCAGCTCGGTAGCGGGGACGAGCACCGGGGAGCTGTTTTTT. Translation: CASSVAGTSTGELFF.

In this sample, this clone turned up a few times. The chain joins TRBV7-8 to TRBJ2-2; D is perhaps TRBD1 (7 bases). This CDR3 is 17 amino acids long. V shed 3 bases and J shed 5 bases, with 19 bases lying between them. Germline V gives CDR1 SGHVS, CDR2 FQNEAQ. The CDR3 region is CASSFPKQGRRTGELFF. The CDR3 region has the DNA TGTGCCAGCAGCTTCCCCAAACAGGGGAGGCGAACCGGGGAGCTGTTTTTT.

This clone was counted a single time. This chain joins TRBV10-2 and TRBJ2-7, with 14 bases that match TRBD2. The CDR3 consists of 23 residues. V was pared by 2 bases and J by 0 bases, with 21 bases of the junction left unmatched. Germline V gene sequence: CDR1 WSHSY, CDR2 SAAADI. DNA of the CDR3: TGCGCCAGCAGTGAGCCTTTATTTTTCTACCTCCGGGGACTAGCGGGGGACTCCTACGAGCAGTACTTC. This codes for CASSEPLFFYLRGLAGDSYEQYF.

V usage is TRBV19 and J usage is TRBJ2-7; 12 bases are shared with TRBD2. The J segment lost 6 bases and the V segment lost 6 bases, leaving 12 bases of the junction unmatched. CDR1 LNHDA and CDR2 SQIVND come from the germline V gene (reference sequence). The CDR3 covers 16 residues. DNA for the CDR3: TGTGCCAGTAGCCAAGATACTAGCGGGAGGTTCGGCGAGCAGTACTTC. It encodes CASSQDTSGRFGEQYF.

This clone has just a few counts. This chain joins TRBV19 and TRBJ2-1; D is uncertain. This CDR3 contains 14 residues. From germline, CDR1 is LNHDA and CDR2 SQIVND (reference sequence). Trimming left V 3 bases short and J 5 bases short, with 11 bases between. CDR3 in amino acids: CASSMGKSNNEQFF. Written as DNA, the CDR3 is TGTGCCAGTAGTATGGGAAAGTCCAACAATGAGCAGTTCTTC.

This rearrangement joins TRBV19 to TRBJ2-1, with 9 nucleotides matching TRBD2. CDR1 and CDR2 (germline): LNHDA, SQIVND (reference sequence). The V segment lost 6 bases and the J segment 3 bases; nucleotides outside the gene matches: 18. CDR3 length equals 19 residues. The CDR3 region is CASRSLGASSGRSYNEQFF. The CDR3 nucleotides are TGTGCCAGTAGATCTCTGGGGGCCAGTAGCGGGAGAAGCTACAATGAGCAGTTCTTC. The full variable domain, completed using reference TRBV19 and TRBJ2-1, is DGGITQSPKYLFRKEGQNVTLSCEQNLNHDAMYWYRQDPGQGLRLIYYSQIVNDFQKGDIAEGYSVSREKKESFPLTVTSAQKNPTAFYLCASRSLGASSGRSYNEQFFGPGTRLTVL.

The gene calls are TRBV5-4 and TRBJ2-1; 8 nucleotides agree with TRBD1. The V and J ends lost 2 bases and 7 bases, in that order; junction bases with no gene match: 8. Germline values: CDR1 SGHNT, CDR2 YYREEE (reference sequence). This CDR3 is built from 15 residues. As DNA, the CDR3 is TGTGCCAGCAGCTTAGGCCAGGGGGCGCGTAATGAGCAGTTCTTC. Protein: CASSLGQGARNEQFF.

The V and J genes are TRBV27 and TRBJ1-4, with no clear D. Germline V gene sequence: CDR1 MNHEY, CDR2 SMNVEV (reference sequence). This CDR3 has 16 residues. Deletions cut 7 bases from V and 1 base from J, with 16 bases between. The CDR3 DNA follows: TGTGCCAGCAAACCCCTGCGGTTCCAAACTAATGAAAAACTGTTTTTT. It translates to CASKPLRFQTNEKLFF.

This clone was seen more than once but under ten times. This rearrangement joins TRBV9 to TRBJ2-1; D gene unclear. Germline V gene lookup returns CDR1 SGDLS and CDR2 YYNGEE. The CDR3 is 13 amino acids. Trimming took 0 bases from V and 8 from J, leaving 9 bases between them. The DNA for the CDR3 is TGTGCCAGCAGCGTAGAACTTGACGATGAGCAGTTCTTC. It translates to CASSVELDDEQFF.

This chain connects TRBV4-2 to TRBJ2-5; TRBD2 matches at 10 bases. The CDR3 runs to 20 residues. From germline, CDR1 is LGHNA and CDR2 YNFKEQ. J was trimmed by 0 bases and V by 0 bases; bases with no gene match: 13. As DNA, the CDR3 is TGTGCCAGCAGCCAAGATCCAGCGGGGGGGCCTACGGTGTACCAAGAGACCCAGTACTTC. Translating gives CASSQDPAGGPTVYQETQYF.

The chain couples TRBV28 to TRBJ2-7, with D tentatively TRBD1 (6 bases). The ends were cut back, 6 bases at V and 1 base at J, with 13 bases in the middle. The CDR3 runs 14 residues. Germline V gene data show CDR1 as MDHEN and CDR2 as SYDVKM. CDR3 nucleotides: TGTGCCAGCAGACACGAACAGGGATCCTACGAGCAGTACTTC. Translating gives CASRHEQGSYEQYF.

This chain links TRBV5-1 with TRBJ2-1; 14 bases match TRBD2. This CDR3 contains 15 residues. V trimming: 3 bases; J trimming: 10 bases; junction bases outside the gene matches: 6. Germline V gives CDR1 SGHRS, CDR2 YFSETQ. DNA of the CDR3: TGCGCCAGCAGCTCGACTAGCGGGGGGGGCCAGGAGCAGTTCTTC. It yields the protein CASSSTSGGGQEQFF.

This clone occurred once. The V gene is TRBV7-9, the J gene TRBJ2-5; D is undetermined. This CDR3 contains 12 residues. CDR1 is SEHNR, CDR2 FQNEAQ, per germline (reference sequence). V was pared by 8 bases and J by 4 bases, with 11 bases between. This chain's CDR3 is CASGTVGETQYF. The CDR3 DNA is TGTGCCAGCGGTACAGTCGGAGAGACCCAGTACTTC.

The J gene is TRBJ1-6, the V gene TRBV6-1; no reliable D call. This CDR3 is 14 amino acids long. V lost 6 bases to trimming and J lost 0 bases, with 6 bases between them. From germline, CDR1 is MNHNS and CDR2 SASEGT. CDR3 DNA sequence: TGTGCCAGCAGCGTCAGCTCCTATAATTCACCCCTCCACTTT. It encodes CASSVSSYNSPLHF.

This clone has a single count. The chain employs TRBV19 and TRBJ2-7; tentative D call: TRBD2 (5 bases). Germline CDR1 and CDR2: LNHDA and SQIVND (reference sequence). With 1 base removed from V and 6 bases from J, the gap between germline ends came to 16 bases. This CDR3 region has 15 residues. Here the CDR3 reads CASSIGGPPQREQYF. CDR3 coding DNA: TGTGCCAGTAGTATAGGAGGGCCTCCCCAACGCGAGCAGTACTTC.

The chain employs TRBV5-4 and TRBJ2-7; tentatively, D is TRBD1 or TRBD2 (5 bases each). V gave up 3 bases and J gave up 0 bases, with 13 bases separating them. The CDR3 consists of 15 residues. Germline V lookup: CDR1 SGHNT, CDR2 YYREEE (reference sequence). DNA of the CDR3: TGTGCCAGCAGCTCTGGGACGTTCAGCTCCTACGAGCAGTACTTC. Amino acid sequence: CASSSGTFSSYEQYF.

The chain couples TRBV4-1 to TRBJ2-7, with 10 bases fitting TRBD1. This CDR3 spans 17 amino acids. The V gene end was trimmed by 0 bases and the J gene end by 2 bases; junction bases not matched to a gene: 7. Germline loops: CDR1 MGHRA, CDR2 YSYEKL. The CDR3 DNA follows: TGCGCCAGCAGCCAAGATGACGGGACAGGGGACACCTACGAGCAGTACTTC. It encodes CASSQDDGTGDTYEQYF.